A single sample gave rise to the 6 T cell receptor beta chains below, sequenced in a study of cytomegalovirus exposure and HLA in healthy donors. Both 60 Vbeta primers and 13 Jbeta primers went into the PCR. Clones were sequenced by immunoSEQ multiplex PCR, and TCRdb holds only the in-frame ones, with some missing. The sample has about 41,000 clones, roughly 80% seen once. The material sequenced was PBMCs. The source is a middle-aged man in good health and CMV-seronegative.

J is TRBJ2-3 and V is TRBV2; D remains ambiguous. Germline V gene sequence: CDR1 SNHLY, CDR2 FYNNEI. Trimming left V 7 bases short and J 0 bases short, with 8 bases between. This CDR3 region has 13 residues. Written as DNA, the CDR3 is TGTGCCAGCATGAGGAGCAGCACAGATACGCAGTATTTT. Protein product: CASMRSSTDTQYF.

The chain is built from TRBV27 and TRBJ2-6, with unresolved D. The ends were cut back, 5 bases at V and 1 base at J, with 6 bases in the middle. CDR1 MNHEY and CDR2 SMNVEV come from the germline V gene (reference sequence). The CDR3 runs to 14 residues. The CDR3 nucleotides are TGTGCCAGCAGTACAGTATCTGGGGCCAACGTCCTGACTTTC. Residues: CASSTVSGANVLTF.

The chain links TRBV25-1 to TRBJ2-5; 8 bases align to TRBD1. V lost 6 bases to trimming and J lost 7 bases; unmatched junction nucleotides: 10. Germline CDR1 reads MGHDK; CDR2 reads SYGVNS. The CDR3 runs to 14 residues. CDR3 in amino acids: CASSATGVVGTQYF. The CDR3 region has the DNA TGTGCCAGCAGCGCGACAGGGGTCGTCGGGACCCAGTACTTC.

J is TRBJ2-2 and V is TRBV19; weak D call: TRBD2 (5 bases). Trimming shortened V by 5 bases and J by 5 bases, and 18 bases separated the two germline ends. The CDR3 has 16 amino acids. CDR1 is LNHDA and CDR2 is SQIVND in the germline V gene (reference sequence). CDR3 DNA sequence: TGTGCCAGTAGTGCCCCCGGGGAGCGGCGGACCGGGGAGCTGTTTTTT. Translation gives CASSAPGERRTGELFF.

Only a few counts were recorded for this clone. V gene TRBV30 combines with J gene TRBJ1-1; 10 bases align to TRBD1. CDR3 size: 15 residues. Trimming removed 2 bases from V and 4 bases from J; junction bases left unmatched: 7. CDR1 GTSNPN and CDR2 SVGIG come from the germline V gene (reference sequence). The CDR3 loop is CAWSIRGQGGTEAFF. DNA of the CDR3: TGTGCCTGGAGTATCCGAGGACAGGGGGGCACTGAAGCTTTCTTT.

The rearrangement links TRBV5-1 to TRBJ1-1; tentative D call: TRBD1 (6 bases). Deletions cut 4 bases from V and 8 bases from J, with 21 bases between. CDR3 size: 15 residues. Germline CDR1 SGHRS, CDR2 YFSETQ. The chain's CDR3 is CASSATPTTRGEAFF. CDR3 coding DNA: TGCGCCAGCAGCGCCACCCCTACGACAAGGGGGGAAGCTTTCTTT.